This is a list of T cell receptor beta chains from one sample in a study of T cells in Graves' hyperthyroidism and ophthalmopathy. TCRdb analysed the multiplex PCR reads with MiXCR anew, one entry per CDR3 protein. Here the sample spans 340,000 or so distinct CDR3 sequences, roughly a fifth being singletons. The source material was blood. All receptors derive from a woman between 50 and 59 years old with Graves' hyperthyroidism. CDR3s include the opening cysteine and the closing phenylalanine or tryptophan. The D gene is left open where the match is weak. A clone size is listed for some rows: how often the clone was seen (once, few, many), or a class if it is expanded.

NA NA TRBJ2-1 TRBV5-1 TGCGCCAGCAGCCCGGACACGGGATACAATGAGCAGTTCTTC CASSPDTGYNEQFF
NA many TRBJ2-3 TRBV28 TGTGCCAGCAGTTTTCAGGGTGGAACAGATACGCAGTATTTT CASSFQGGTDTQYF
TRBD1 NA TRBJ1-6 TRBV5-1 TGCGCCAGCAGCTCTCGACAGGGAGGATCCTATAATTCACCCCTCCACTTT CASSSRQGGSYNSPLHF
NA NA TRBJ2-2 TRBV20-1 TGCAGTGCTCGTACCTCAGGGATCGGGGAGCTGTTTTTT CSARTSGIGELFF
TRBD2 NA TRBJ2-3 TRBV6-1 TGTGCCAGCAGTGACCCCGGGACTAGCGGGGGGGCGGCAGATACGCAGTATTTT CASSDPGTSGGAADTQYF
NA many TRBJ2-3 TRBV6-2/TRBV6-3 TGTGCCAGCAGCTTACCGCAGGGAGCTGGTACAGATACGCAGTATTTT CASSLPQGAGTDTQYF
NA NA TRBJ2-7 TRBV6-1 TGTGCCAGTGGGATTTGGGGAGAGGGCTACTACGAGCAGTACTTC CASGIWGEGYYEQYF
TRBD2 many TRBJ2-1 TRBV7-9 TGTGCCAGCAGCTCGGGACTAGCGGGGAGGATCTACAATGAGCAGTTCTTC CASSSGLAGRIYNEQFF
NA many TRBJ2-7 TRBV3-1 TGTGCCAGCAGCAATAGCGGTAGCTCCTACGAGCAGTACTTC CASSNSGSSYEQYF
NA few TRBJ1-5 TRBV4-1 TGCGCCAGCAGCCAACTCCCCCTCCCGTTCGGAAATAATCAGCCCCAGCATTTT CASSQLPLPFGNNQPQHF
NA NA TRBJ2-7 TRBV5-6 TGTGCCAGCTCTGCCGGGACTTTCGTACCTGACTTCTCCTACGAGCAGTACTTC CASSAGTFVPDFSYEQYF
NA many TRBJ2-7 TRBV24-1 TGTGCCACCAGTGCCAGCCGTGAGGGAACCTACGAGCAGTACTTC CATSASREGTYEQYF
NA many TRBJ2-4 TRBV30 TGTGCCTGGAGAGTCTGGGGGACCAAAAACATTCAGTACTTC CAWRVWGTKNIQYF
TRBD1 many TRBJ2-1 TRBV12-3/TRBV12-4 TGTGCCAGCAGTCGGGACAGGGGTGAGCAGTTCTTC CASSRDRGEQFF
NA many TRBJ1-5 TRBV15 TGTGCCACCAGCAGAGATCGGGGTTTGGGCAATCAGCCCCAGCATTTT CATSRDRGLGNQPQHF
NA many TRBJ1-5 TRBV6-1 TGTGCCAGCAGTGAAAGGTGGGAAGGACAGCCCCAGCATTTT CASSERWEGQPQHF
TRBD1 few TRBJ2-2 TRBV30 TGTGCCTGGACCGGACAGGGGGCCGGGGAGCTGTTTTTT CAWTGQGAGELFF
NA NA TRBJ2-7 TRBV20-1 TGCAGTGCTAGAGATGGTACCAACTACGAGCAGTACTTC CSARDGTNYEQYF
NA many TRBJ1-2 TRBV11-3 TGTGCCAGCAGCCTAGTCCAGGGAGGAGTGAGTGGCTACACCTTC CASSLVQGGVSGYTF
TRBD1 NA TRBJ2-7 TRBV6-1 TGTGCCAGCACCGAATATTCCGGGACAGGGGCTTTCTACGAGCAGTACTTC CASTEYSGTGAFYEQYF
TRBD2 many TRBJ2-7 TRBV11-1 TGTGCCAGCAGCAACCCGGGACTAGAAGTCTACGAGCAGTACTTC CASSNPGLEVYEQYF
NA NA TRBJ2-1 TRBV7-9 TGTGCCAGCAGCGACCGGGACCGACACTACAATGAGCAGTTCTTC CASSDRDRHYNEQFF
NA NA TRBJ1-6 TRBV7-3 TGTGCCAGCAGCTTAATGTGGAATTCACCCCTCCACTTT CASSLMWNSPLHF
NA NA TRBJ2-5 TRBV11-1 TGTGCCAGCAGCCTCAGACTCCTCACCCAAGAGACCCAGTACTTC CASSLRLLTQETQYF
TRBD2 many TRBJ2-2 TRBV5-1 TGCGCCAGCACCGACAGCGGGAGTTCCGGGGAGCTGTTTTTT CASTDSGSSGELFF
TRBD1 many TRBJ2-3 TRBV11-3 TGTGCCAGCAGCTTCGCGGGACAGGGTGTTACGCAGTATTTT CASSFAGQGVTQYF
TRBD1 many TRBJ2-5 TRBV7-9 TGTGCCAGCAGCTTTAGACGGACAGGCGCGGAGACCCAGTACTTC CASSFRRTGAETQYF
TRBD2 few TRBJ2-3 TRBV4-1 TGCGCCAGCAGCCCTGGGACTAGCGGGGAACGCTTCACAGATACGCAGTATTTT CASSPGTSGERFTDTQYF
TRBD2 many TRBJ2-1 TRBV11-2 TGTGCCAGCAGCTTAGGACCGGGACTAGCGGGATATGAGCAGTTCTTC CASSLGPGLAGYEQFF
TRBD1 many TRBJ1-2 TRBV30 TGTGCCTGGGCCGGGACAGGGGTTGGCTACACCTTC CAWAGTGVGYTF
TRBD1 NA TRBJ1-2 TRBV6-2/TRBV6-3 TGTGCCAGCAGTGGGGTAGGGGGCTGGGGCTACACCTTC CASSGVGGWGYTF
NA many TRBJ2-1 TRBV20-1 TGCAGTGCCACCCGGGGGCGGGGCCTCAATGAGCAGTTCTTC CSATRGRGLNEQFF
NA NA TRBJ1-5 TRBV6-1 TGTGCCAGCCGGCGGGAGGACAGAACGGGTCAGCCCCAGCATTTT CASRREDRTGQPQHF
TRBD1 few TRBJ1-1 TRBV9 TGTGCCAGCAGCGCGGGACAGGGGGCTTTAATGAACACTGAAGCTTTCTTT CASSAGQGALMNTEAFF
NA NA TRBJ1-1 TRBV19 TGTGCCAGTAGTATAGATGGGACCGTTGAAGCTTTCTTT CASSIDGTVEAFF
TRBD2 NA TRBJ2-1 TRBV27 TGTGCCAGCAGTTTATCCGGACTAGCGGGAGGGCTCGTTGAGCAGTTCTTC CASSLSGLAGGLVEQFF
TRBD2 NA TRBJ2-5 TRBV7-3 TGTGCCAGCAGGTCTAGCGGGAGGGAACAAGAGACCCAGTACTTC CASRSSGREQETQYF
NA few TRBJ1-2 TRBV19 TGTGCCAGTAGTATGGAGGGACTCTATGGCTACACCTTC CASSMEGLYGYTF
NA few TRBJ2-5 TRBV27 TGTGCCAGCAGTATCAGGGGATGGGAGACCCAGTACTTC CASSIRGWETQYF
NA NA TRBJ1-4 TRBV4-1 TGCGCCAGCAGCCAGGAAGCCCCCAGTGCAACTAATGAAAAACTGTTTTTT CASSQEAPSATNEKLFF
TRBD2 once TRBJ2-1 TRBV5-1 TGCGCCAGCAGGGACGCGGGGGGCTCCATCTACAATGAGCAGTTCTTC CASRDAGGSIYNEQFF
NA many TRBJ2-7 TRBV9 TGTGCCAGCAGCCTCGATGCGGGAACCTCCTACGAGCAGTACTTC CASSLDAGTSYEQYF
NA many TRBJ2-2 TRBV28 TGTGCCAGCAGTCCCCGAGGAGGGACCGGGGAGCTGTTTTTT CASSPRGGTGELFF
TRBD1 NA TRBJ1-2 TRBV20-1 TGCAGTGCCAATCTCCGGGGACACAGGCCCCAGGGGGATGGCTACACCTTC CSANLRGHRPQGDGYTF
NA NA TRBJ2-7 TRBV10-3 TGTGCCATCAGTGTGTCAGGAGGGCAGTACTTC CAISVSGGQYF
NA many TRBJ2-7 TRBV3-1 TGTGCCAGCAGCCAGACAGGAGGTACCTACGAGCAGTACTTC CASSQTGGTYEQYF
NA few TRBJ2-6 TRBV7-9 TGTGCCAGCAGCTTAATGGGAGCCGCTGGGGCCAACGTCCTGACTTTC CASSLMGAAGANVLTF
NA many TRBJ1-5 TRBV15 TGTGCCACCAGCAGAGAAGGAGGGGAACAGCCCCAGCATTTT CATSREGGEQPQHF
NA NA TRBJ1-2 TRBV5-1 TGCGCCAGCAGCTTGGGGGGGTCCGGCTACACCTTC CASSLGGSGYTF
NA many TRBJ1-6 TRBV20-1 TGCAGTGCTAGAGACGGGGACATTACTTGGTCACCCCTCCACTTT CSARDGDITWSPLHF
TRBD1 many TRBJ1-5 TRBV12-3/TRBV12-4 TGTGCCAGCACCAAGACAGGGCCGAGTCAGCCCCAGCATTTT CASTKTGPSQPQHF
TRBD1 NA TRBJ1-1 TRBV30 TGTGCCTGCGGACAGGTTCAAGCTTTCTTT CACGQVQAFF
TRBD1 many TRBJ1-6 TRBV2 TGTGCCAGCAGTGCTAGGACAGGGGGCTCACCCCTCCACTTT CASSARTGGSPLHF